Listed below are T cell receptor beta chains from one sample, sequenced in a study of T cells of healthy individuals. One entry per CDR3 protein results from TCRdb running MiXCR on the 5' RACE reads. The table has about 41,000 distinct CDR3 sequences, 4.5% seen once; the top ten hold about 9%. Source of these receptors: a human donor in good health. The CDR3 runs from the conserved cysteine through the conserved F or W. D genes are given only for firm matches. Size values are once, few and many counts, or a class for expanded clones, and some rows have none.

few,TRBJ2-7,TRBV3-1,.,TGTGCCAGCAGCCAAGATGCCGAGCTCGAGCAGTACTTC,CASSQDAELEQYF
many,TRBJ2-3,TRBV6-4,TRBD1,TGTGCCAGCAGGGACAGGGTCGAGTCAGATACGCAGTATTTT,CASRDRVESDTQYF
.,TRBJ1-1,TRBV30,.,TGTGCCTGGTGGGCATGGAACACTGAAGCTTTCTTT,CAWWAWNTEAFF
few,TRBJ2-7,TRBV20-1,TRBD2,TGCAGTGCTTCGAGCGGGATCAACGAGCAGTACTTC,CSASSGINEQYF
many,TRBJ1-5,TRBV12-3/TRBV12-4,.,TGTGCCAGCAGTTTATATAGCAATCAGCCCCAGCATTTT,CASSLYSNQPQHF
.,TRBJ2-7,TRBV5-4,.,TGTGCCAGCAGCTTAATTCCTAGCGACTCCTACGAGCAGTACTTC,CASSLIPSDSYEQYF
many,TRBJ2-1,TRBV4-2,.,TGTGCCAGCTGCGCGGGAAACTCCTACAATGAGCAGTTCTTC,CASCAGNSYNEQFF
many,TRBJ2-7,TRBV9,TRBD2,TGTGCCAGCAGTCCTAGCGGGAGGGCGTCCTACGAGCAGTACTTC,CASSPSGRASYEQYF
.,TRBJ2-3,TRBV20-1,.,TGCAGTGCTCGACTAGGCACAGATACGCAGTATTTT,CSARLGTDTQYF
.,TRBJ2-7,TRBV29-1,.,TGCAGCGTTGTGGGTATCTTCTCCTACGAGCAGTACTTC,CSVVGIFSYEQYF
many,TRBJ1-2,TRBV30,TRBD1,TGTGCCTGGAAGGGCCGGGACAGGGAGAGTAAAACCTTC,CAWKGRDRESKTF
many,TRBJ2-7,TRBV7-9,TRBD1,TGTGCCAGCAGCTTAGGGACAGGGAAATACGAGCAGTACTTC,CASSLGTGKYEQYF
few,TRBJ1-5,TRBV12-3/TRBV12-4,.,TGTGCCAGCAGGAATGGGGGACGGGGAAATCAGCCCCAGCATTTT,CASRNGGRGNQPQHF
many,TRBJ2-2,TRBV7-9,.,TGTGCCAGCAGCCCCCAGGACATATGGGAGCTGTTTTTT,CASSPQDIWELFF
few,TRBJ2-1,TRBV20-1,.,TGCAGTGCCGGTCGCGAAAGGGACTCCTACAATGAGCAGTTCTTC,CSAGRERDSYNEQFF
few,TRBJ1-5,TRBV7-3,.,TGTGCCAGCAGCTTGAATAGGAGGGGCCCGAATCAGCCCCAGCATTTT,CASSLNRRGPNQPQHF
many,TRBJ1-2,TRBV12-3/TRBV12-4,.,TGTGCCAGCAGTTCCGACAGGCCTTACTATGGCTACACCTTC,CASSSDRPYYGYTF
few,TRBJ1-1,TRBV30,TRBD1,TGTGCCTGGAGTAAAGGGGGCGCGGTCACTGAAGCTTTCTTT,CAWSKGGAVTEAFF
.,TRBJ2-7,TRBV20-1,.,TGCAGTGCAGGCGCGAGGAGGTACGAGCAGTACTTC,CSAGARRYEQYF
many,TRBJ2-2,TRBV6-5,.,TGTGCCAGCAGTCCCCCGACCGGGGAGCTGTTTTTT,CASSPPTGELFF
.,TRBJ2-7,TRBV5-6,.,TGTGCCACCCGGAGACTAGGGGGCTCCCCCTCCTACGAGCAGTACTTC,CATRRLGGSPSYEQYF
many,TRBJ1-1,TRBV4-1,.,TGCGCCAGCAGCCAATATTTGATCGCGAACACTGAAGCTTTCTTT,CASSQYLIANTEAFF
.,TRBJ1-2,TRBV12-3/TRBV12-4,TRBD1,TGTGCCAGCAGTTTGACAGGGAATAGTGGCTACACCTTC,CASSLTGNSGYTF